Listed here are 14 T cell receptor beta chains from one sample, sequenced in a study of beta chain features in type 1 diabetes. Their cognate antigens are unknown. cDNA synthesis used the whole RNA isolate, giving expressed TCRB sequences. TCRdb keeps only in-frame clones here, not all; method: immunoSEQ multiplex PCR. This sample has about 170,000 clones, with roughly 8% found just once. General study results and limits: A moderate, significant TCRB CDR3 shortening appeared in type 1 diabetes across four CD4+ subsets.

The sequenced sample consisted of central memory CD4+ T cells from blood. The receptors were sampled from a woman aged 35 to 49 with type 1 diabetes.

The sample holds a few counts of this clone. V is TRBV7-9 and J is TRBJ1-6; possible D gene TRBD1, 5 bases. Germline CDR1 reads SEHNR; CDR2 reads FQNEAQ (reference sequence). Trimming took off 3 bases at V and 5 bases at J, with 8 bases between the two ends. This CDR3 is built from 14 residues. This CDR3 is CASSLTVNNSPLHF. The CDR3, as DNA: TGTGCCAGCAGCTTGACAGTGAATAATTCACCCCTCCACTTT.

This chain joins TRBV27 and TRBJ2-5; D gene ambiguous. V lost 3 bases and J 3 bases, leaving 11 bases between the germline ends. This CDR3 region has 14 residues. CDR1 is MNHEY, CDR2 SMNVEV, per germline (reference sequence). CDR3 coding DNA: TGTGCCAGCAGTTTCGCGGCTAGAGAAGAGACCCAGTACTTC. Translating gives CASSFAAREETQYF.

The table lists this clone with many counts. Within the sample, other DNA sequences also encode this same CDR3. The rearrangement joins TRBV9 to TRBJ2-7, with 7 bases aligning to TRBD1. The trim removed 1 base at V and 2 bases at J, leaving 6 bases unmatched. Germline loops: CDR1 SGDLS, CDR2 YYNGEE. The CDR3 is 15 residues long. CDR3 nucleotide sequence: TGTGCCAGCAGCGTATCAACAGGGGAAGCCTACGAGCAGTACTTC. The encoded protein is CASSVSTGEAYEQYF.

V gene TRBV5-8 combines with J gene TRBJ1-3, with no clear D. The CDR3 spans 15 residues. V lost 5 bases and J 1 base, leaving 13 bases between the germline ends. Looked up from germline, CDR1 is SGHTS and CDR2 is YDEGEE. CDR3 nucleotides: TGTGCCAGCAGAAGCTCTGAGTGGTCTGGAAACACCATATATTTT. Its protein product is CASRSSEWSGNTIYF.

This clone was seen at least ten times. The V and J genes are TRBV27 and TRBJ1-1; D is perhaps TRBD1 (5 bases). Germline CDR1 reads MNHEY; CDR2 reads SMNVEV (reference sequence). V was clipped by 0 bases and J by 3 bases, with 11 bases between them. The CDR3 contains 15 residues. DNA of the CDR3: TGTGCCAGCAGTTTATCGCCCCAGGGCTACACTGAAGCTTTCTTT. Translated: CASSLSPQGYTEAFF.

This clone occurred a few times. The CDR3 DNA reads as TGCGCCAGCAGCTTGAACCACAGGGGCGGGGAAAAACTGTTTTTT. Translation: CASSLNHRGGEKLFF. This chain links TRBV5-1 with TRBJ1-4; 7 nucleotides align to TRBD1. This CDR3 has 15 amino acids. CDR1 SGHRS and CDR2 YFSETQ come from the germline V gene. V lost 1 base and J lost 8; bases outside the gene matches: 8.

CDR3 sequence reads: CASSQGNQETQYF. CDR3 DNA sequence: TGTGCCAGTAGTCAGGGAAACCAAGAGACCCAGTACTTC. This chain connects TRBV19 to TRBJ2-5, with D possibly being TRBD1 (5 bases). Trimming removed 5 bases from V and 0 bases from J, with 7 bases in between. The CDR3 loop spans 13 amino acids. Germline CDR1 and CDR2: LNHDA and SQIVND (reference sequence).

The chain uses TRBV2 and TRBJ2-5; D gene uncertain. The germline CDR1 and CDR2 sequences are SNHLY and FYNNEI. Trimming pared 5 bases from V and 1 base from J, leaving 11 bases between. The length of the CDR3 is 14 residues. In DNA, the CDR3 is TGTGCCAGCAGTAATGAAGCCGGCCAAGAGACCCAGTACTTC. Its translation: CASSNEAGQETQYF.

The V call is TRBV14, the J call TRBJ2-1, with 8 bases that match TRBD2. This CDR3 is built from 15 residues. Germline assignment: CDR1 SGHDN and CDR2 FVKESK. V trimming: 3 bases; J trimming: 4 bases; junction bases outside the gene matches: 5. CDR3 loop: CASSQVAGGYNEQFF. The DNA of the CDR3 is TGTGCCAGCAGCCAGGTGGCGGGGGGATACAATGAGCAGTTCTTC.

The chain has TRBV25-1 and TRBJ1-1, with D hard to call. The germline V gene has CDR1 MGHDK and CDR2 SYGVNS. This CDR3 region has 13 residues. V lost 7 bases and J 0 bases, leaving 9 bases between the germline ends. The CDR3 nucleotides read TGTGCCAGCATGGGCGTCATGAACACTGAAGCTTTCTTT. Translation: CASMGVMNTEAFF.

The rearrangement uses TRBV7-2 and TRBJ2-3, with TRBD1 matching 7 bases. CDR3 length: 16 residues. V trimming: 5 bases; J trimming: 1 base; junction bases outside the gene matches: 9. Germline V gene lookup returns CDR1 SGHTA and CDR2 FQGNSA. CDR3 protein: CASSPNRGGGTDTQYF. CDR3 bases: TGTGCCAGCAGCCCGAACAGGGGCGGAGGCACAGATACGCAGTATTTT.

This clone was seen only a few times. The chain recombines TRBV15 with TRBJ1-1; 9 nucleotides agree with TRBD1. The CDR3 runs 13 residues. Looked up from germline, CDR1 is LNHNV and CDR2 is YYDKDF (reference sequence). V trimming: 5 bases; J trimming: 10 bases; junction bases outside the gene matches: 8. For the CDR3, the DNA is TGTGCCACCAGCTCCGGGACAGGGCGGAGAGCTTTCTTT. Translation: CATSSGTGRRAFF.

This clone was observed many times. The chain is built from TRBV5-6 and TRBJ2-2, with a tentative D call TRBD2 (6 bases). The CDR3 totals 15 residues. The germline V gene has CDR1 SGHDT and CDR2 YYEEEE. V dropped 3 bases and J dropped 5 bases, with 14 bases sitting between them. CDR3 coding DNA: TGTGCCAGCAGCTCGTGGACTATTGGGACCGGGGAGCTGTTTTTT. This codes for CASSSWTIGTGELFF.

This clone was observed many times. CDR3 bases: TGTGCCAGCTCACCTTCCCAGGGATACCACACGTTCACTGAAGCTTTCTTT. Encoded protein: CASSPSQGYHTFTEAFF. The chain combines TRBV18 with TRBJ1-1, with D possibly TRBD1 on 5 matching bases. Trimming took off 3 bases at V and 4 bases at J, with 21 bases between the two ends. The CDR3 is made up of 17 amino acids. Germline V lookup: CDR1 KGHSH, CDR2 LQKENI.